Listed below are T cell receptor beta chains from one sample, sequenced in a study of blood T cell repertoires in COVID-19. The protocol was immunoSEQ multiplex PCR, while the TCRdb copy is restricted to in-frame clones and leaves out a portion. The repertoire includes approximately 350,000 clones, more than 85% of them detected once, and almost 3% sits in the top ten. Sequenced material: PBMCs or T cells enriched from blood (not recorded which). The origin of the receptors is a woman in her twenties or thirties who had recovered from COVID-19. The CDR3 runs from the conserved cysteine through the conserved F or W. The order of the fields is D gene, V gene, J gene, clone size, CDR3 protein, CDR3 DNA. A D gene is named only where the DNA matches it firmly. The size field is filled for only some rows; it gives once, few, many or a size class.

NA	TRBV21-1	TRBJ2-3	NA	CASSKEGTGTGGMTDTQYF	TGTGCCAGCAGCAAAGAGGGGACCGGGACAGGGGGCATGACAGATACGCAGTATTTT
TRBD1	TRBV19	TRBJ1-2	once	CASSRDSISGYTF	TGTGCCAGTAGCAGGGACAGCATCTCCGGCTACACCTTC
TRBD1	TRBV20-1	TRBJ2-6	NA	CSASGPGQGATGANVLTF	TGCAGTGCTAGTGGCCCGGGACAGGGGGCTACTGGGGCCAACGTCCTGACTTTC
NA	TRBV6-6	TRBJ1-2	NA	CASTAELIGYTF	TGTGCCAGCACCGCCGAACTGATAGGCTACACCTTC
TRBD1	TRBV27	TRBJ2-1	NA	CASSSIIRAGGPLTSYNEQFF	TGTGCCAGCAGTTCCATTATCAGGGCAGGGGGACCCCTCACCTCCTACAATGAGCAGTTCTTC
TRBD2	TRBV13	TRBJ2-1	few	CASRPPPGLGTNEQFF	TGTGCCAGTCGCCCCCCACCGGGACTAGGTACCAATGAGCAGTTCTTC
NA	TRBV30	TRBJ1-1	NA	CAWRRELNTEAFF	TGTGCCTGGAGAAGAGAATTGAACACTGAAGCTTTCTTT
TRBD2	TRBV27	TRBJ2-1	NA	CASSFTGTSEYNEQFF	TGTGCCAGCAGCTTCACCGGGACTAGCGAATACAATGAGCAGTTCTTC
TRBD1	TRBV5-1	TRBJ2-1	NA	CASSYDQGADFF	TGCGCCAGCAGCTATGACCAGGGGGCGGACTTCTTC
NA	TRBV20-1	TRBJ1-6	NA	CSASTPGAPLHF	TGCAGTGCTAGTACCCCAGGCGCACCCCTCCACTTT
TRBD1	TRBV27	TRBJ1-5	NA	CASSLSGPGGLGQPQHF	TGTGCCAGCAGTTTATCGGGTCCAGGGGGCCTGGGTCAGCCCCAGCATTTT
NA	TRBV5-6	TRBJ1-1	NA	CASSLPVTEAFF	TGTGCCAGCAGCCTGCCGGTAACTGAAGCTTTCTTT
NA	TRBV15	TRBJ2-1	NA	CATSISRSYNEQFF	TGTGCCACCAGCATAAGCCGCTCCTACAATGAGCAGTTCTTC
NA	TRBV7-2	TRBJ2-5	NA	CASSQRLIKQETQYF	TGTGCCAGCAGCCAGAGACTCATCAAACAAGAGACCCAGTACTTC
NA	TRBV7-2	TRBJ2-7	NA	CASSLAGLEQYF	TGTGCCAGCAGCTTAGCCGGGTTGGAGCAGTACTTC